These 20 T cell receptor beta chains were sequenced from one sample in a study of T cells in Graves' hyperthyroidism and ophthalmopathy. RNA transcripts gave rise to amplified TCR beta CDR3 regions. First-round RT-PCR with HTBI primers amplified the TCR CDR3 region. MiXCR was run by TCRdb on the multiplex PCR reads, yielding one entry per CDR3 protein. The sample has 730,000 or so distinct CDR3 sequences, approximately 18% seen once. The specimen sequenced was blood. The receptors here all came from a woman between 45 and 60 years old with Graves' hyperthyroidism that later progressed to Graves' ophthalmopathy.

This clonotype was counted a few times. The rearrangement uses TRBV10-3 and TRBJ2-1, with 7 bases fitting TRBD1. Germline loops: CDR1 ENHRY, CDR2 SYGVKD. CDR3 length: 14 amino acids. After removal of 10 bases from V and 0 bases from J, the junction contained 6 bases not matched to a gene. Written as DNA, the CDR3 is TGTGCCACCTCCGGGACAGACTCCTACAATGAGCAGTTCTTC. Its translation is CATSGTDSYNEQFF.

This clonotype was recorded many times. For the CDR3, the DNA is TGCGCCAGCAGCTTGGAAGGAATTGACACTGAAGCTTTCTTT. Translated, it gives CASSLEGIDTEAFF. The chain combines TRBV5-1 with TRBJ1-1; D call uncertain. The germline CDR1 and CDR2 sequences are SGHRS and YFSETQ. The CDR3 sequence is 14 residues long. The germline V and J ends were trimmed by 0 bases and 3 bases, with 9 bases remaining between them.

This clonotype was picked up one time. J is TRBJ2-5 and V is TRBV19; perhaps TRBD2 as D (6 bases). CDR1 and CDR2 from the germline V gene are LNHDA and SQIVND (reference sequence). This CDR3 spans 14 amino acids. Trimming stripped 6 bases from V and 7 bases from J, with 18 bases between. The CDR3 is CASSLNYVRGTQYF. The CDR3 DNA reads as TGTGCCAGTAGCCTAAATTACGTGCGGGGGACCCAGTACTTC.

This clonotype was observed many times. The rearrangement links TRBV27 to TRBJ2-2; perhaps TRBD2 as D (5 bases). Per the germline V gene, CDR1 is MNHEY and CDR2 is SMNVEV (reference sequence). The CDR3 is 14 amino acids. Trimming stripped 6 bases from V and 3 bases from J, with 11 bases between. The CDR3 sequence is CASSREGYTGELFF. For the CDR3, the DNA is TGTGCCAGCAGCCGAGAGGGTTACACCGGGGAGCTGTTTTTT.

This clonotype was counted ten times or more. The J gene is TRBJ1-3, the V gene TRBV3-1; D may be TRBD1 (5 bases). The CDR3 runs to 14 residues. Germline loops: CDR1 LGHDT, CDR2 YNNKEL (reference sequence). The V end lost 6 bases, the J end lost 4 bases, and 13 bases lay between the germline ends. The CDR3, as DNA: TGTGCCAGCAGAGCCAGGGCGAGGGGAAACACCATATATTTT. Translation: CASRARARGNTIYF.

Many counts were recorded for this clonotype. A junction end diverges from the germline sequence, so it may reflect a read error. This chain joins TRBV7-7 and TRBJ2-1; maybe TRBD2 (5 bases). CDR1 is SSHAT and CDR2 is FNYEAQ in the germline V gene (reference sequence). There are 15 residues in the CDR3. The CDR3, as DNA: TGTGCTAGCAGCCCAACAAGCTCGCCAGGCGGGGAGCAGTTCTTC. This sequence encodes CASSPTSSPGGEQFF.

The chain links TRBV10-3 to TRBJ1-4, with D possibly matching TRBD1 (5 bases). Between the trimmed V and J ends, which lost 0 bases and 11 bases, there was a span of 16 bases. The germline V gene has CDR1 ENHRY and CDR2 SYGVKD. This CDR3 is 15 amino acids long. The CDR3 bases are TGTGCCATCAGTGAGTCAGAGGACACCCTTGGGAAACTGTTTTTT. It yields the protein CAISESEDTLGKLFF.

The table lists this clonotype with a few counts. The V and J genes are TRBV7-9 and TRBJ2-7; D might be TRBD1 or TRBD2, each matching 6 bases. Trimming pared 6 bases from V and 3 bases from J, leaving 21 bases between. The length of the CDR3 is 16 residues. CDR1 and CDR2 (germline): SEHNR, FQNEAQ (reference sequence). The CDR3 coding sequence is TGTGCCAGCAGTCAAGGGGGGTCGGGAAACCTCTACGAGCAGTACTTC. Encoded protein: CASSQGGSGNLYEQYF. Full variable domain (outside the CDR3, taken from reference TRBV7-9 and TRBJ2-7): DTGVSQNPRHKITKRGQNVTFRCDPISEHNRLYWYRQTLGQGPEFLTYFQNEAQLEKSRLLSDRFSAERPKGSFSTLEIQRTEQGDSAMYLCASSQGGSGNLYEQYFGPGTRLTVT.

This clonotype was seen at least ten times. The chain links TRBV30 to TRBJ1-5; D ambiguous. V was cut by 3 bases and J by 2 bases, with 8 bases left in between. Germline CDR1 is GTSNPN and CDR2 is SVGIG (reference sequence). CDR3 size: 13 residues. CDR3 amino acids: CAWSSQGNQPQHF. For the CDR3, the DNA is TGTGCCTGGAGCTCGCAGGGCAATCAGCCCCAGCATTTT.

This clonotype showed up many times. The V call is TRBV12-3 or TRBV12-4, the J call TRBJ2-5, with 8 bases fitting TRBD1. The CDR3 length is 15 residues. V lost 2 bases to trimming and J lost 5 bases; unmatched junction nucleotides: 7. CDR3 residues: CASSLNAGGEETQYF. The DNA for the CDR3 is TGTGCCAGCAGTTTAAATGCAGGGGGCGAGGAGACCCAGTACTTC.

This clonotype has ten or more counts. The chain uses TRBV11-2 and TRBJ2-3, with TRBD1 matching 12 bases. The CDR3 loop spans 16 amino acids. Germline CDR1 and CDR2: SGHAT and FQNNGV. V shed 5 bases and J 5 bases; nucleotides not matched to a gene: 8. The CDR3 DNA follows: TGTGCCAGCAGCCACAGGAGGGACAGGGGGCAAGATACGCAGTATTTT. Translated: CASSHRRDRGQDTQYF.

This clonotype showed up just a few times. CDR3 bases: TGTGCCAGCAGCTTCAGACCCCTTGGGGACGAGCAGTACTTC. It codes for CASSFRPLGDEQYF. The chain carries TRBV7-9 and TRBJ2-7; D is ambiguous. Trimming removed 3 bases at V and 5 bases at J, with 14 bases between. Germline CDR1 is SEHNR and CDR2 is FQNEAQ (reference sequence). This CDR3 spans 14 amino acids.

Ten or more counts support this clonotype. The V gene is TRBV11-2, the J gene TRBJ1-4, with 9 bases identical to TRBD1. After removal of 3 bases from V and 11 bases from J, the junction contained 10 bases not matched to a gene. The germline V gene has CDR1 SGHAT and CDR2 FQNNGV. The CDR3 sequence is 15 residues long. CDR3 sequence (DNA): TGTGCCAGCAGCTTCGCCGGGACAGGGAGGAAGAAACTGTTTTTT. Amino acids: CASSFAGTGRKKLFF.

This clonotype was recorded many times. The J gene is TRBJ1-5, the V gene TRBV12-3 or TRBV12-4; D is unclear. The CDR3 consists of 15 residues. V lost 3 bases and J 1 base, leaving 10 bases between the germline ends. CDR3 amino acids: CASSLSGSSNQPQHF. CDR3 coding DNA: TGTGCCAGCAGTTTGTCCGGTTCCAGCAATCAGCCCCAGCATTTT.

On this clonotype itself: A clone one base away is much larger, so this may be a read error. This rearrangement joins TRBV10-3 to TRBJ2-7; 9 nucleotides match TRBD2. Per the germline V gene, CDR1 is ENHRY and CDR2 is SYGVKD. This CDR3 is built from 16 residues. Here the CDR3 DNA reads TGTGCCATCAGTGACCCATCCGGGACTAGCTCCTACGAGCACTACTTC. Amino acid sequence: CAISDPSGTSSYEHYF.

This clonotype has just one count. This chain links TRBV20-1 with TRBJ1-5; 8 positions agree with TRBD1. With V trimmed by 5 bases and J by 4 bases, 7 bases remained unmatched. The length of the CDR3 is 14 residues. CDR1 DFQATT and CDR2 SNEGSKA come from the germline V gene (reference sequence). The CDR3 region is CSAWTGQGNQPQHF. In DNA form, the CDR3 reads TGCAGTGCTTGGACAGGACAGGGAAATCAGCCCCAGCATTTT.

The chain employs TRBV12-3 or TRBV12-4 and TRBJ1-1; D unclear. The CDR3 extends over 18 amino acids. Deletions cut 2 bases from V and 0 bases from J, with 19 bases between. The CDR3 reads CASSLLLGRGGMNTEAFF. DNA for the CDR3: TGTGCCAGCAGTTTACTCCTCGGGCGCGGAGGGATGAACACTGAAGCTTTCTTT.

The J gene is TRBJ1-2, the V gene TRBV6-1; TRBD1 might be the D (5 bases). This CDR3 contains 13 residues. Trimming removed 5 bases at V and 10 bases at J, with 17 bases between. In germline, CDR1 is MNHNS, CDR2 SASEGT. In DNA form, the CDR3 reads TGTGCCAGCAGTATGCGGGACTTAGTTTTCTACACCTTC. It encodes CASSMRDLVFYTF.

This clonotype was observed many times. The CDR3 DNA is TGCAGTGCTACAGGGCTATCGTCCTACGAGCAGTACTTC. As protein: CSATGLSSYEQYF. The chain combines TRBV20-1 with TRBJ2-7; D is possibly TRBD1 (5 bases). V was trimmed by 4 bases and J by 1 base, leaving 11 bases between them. This CDR3 region has 13 residues. Germline V CDR1 and CDR2: DFQATT, SNEGSKA (reference sequence).

This clonotype was counted between two and nine times. The CDR3 region is CASSWAGQNYEQYF. Written as DNA, the CDR3 is TGTGCCAGCAGCTGGGCGGGACAGAATTACGAGCAGTACTTC. The chain joins TRBV5-5 to TRBJ2-7; tentative D call: TRBD1 (7 bases). V gave up 3 bases and J gave up 4 bases, with 14 bases separating them. CDR3 length equals 14 residues. Germline V gene sequence: CDR1 SGHKS, CDR2 YYEKEE (reference sequence).